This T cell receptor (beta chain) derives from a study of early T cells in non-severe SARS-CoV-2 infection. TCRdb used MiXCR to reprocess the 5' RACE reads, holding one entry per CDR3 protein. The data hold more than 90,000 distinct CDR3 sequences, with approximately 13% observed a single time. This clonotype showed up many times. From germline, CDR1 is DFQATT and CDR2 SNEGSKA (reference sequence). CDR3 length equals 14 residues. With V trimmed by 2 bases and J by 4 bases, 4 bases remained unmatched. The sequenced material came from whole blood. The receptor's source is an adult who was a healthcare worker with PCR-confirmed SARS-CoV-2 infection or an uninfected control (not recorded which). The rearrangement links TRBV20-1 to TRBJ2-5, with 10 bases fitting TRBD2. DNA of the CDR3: TGCAGTGCTAGACCTAGCGGGGGACGAGAGACCCAGTACTTC. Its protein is CSARPSGGRETQYF.